What follows describes a single T cell receptor beta chain. Antigen unknown. The data belong to a study of cytomegalovirus exposure and HLA in healthy donors. Study-level information: Early released data had about 85 million unique TCRs, all coming from HLA-typed donors. Findings of the study overall: There were three CMV-associated chains whose specificity for CMV antigens was confirmed in vitro.

CDR3 length: 14 amino acids. V lost 7 bases and J 1 base, leaving 14 bases between the germline ends. Germline V gene sequence: CDR1 SGHNT, CDR2 YYREEE (reference sequence). In the PCR, 60 Vbeta and 13 Jbeta primers were used. Some clones are missing from TCRdb's copy, which holds only in-frame ones; the method was immunoSEQ multiplex PCR. The repertoire holds 150,000 to 180,000 clones, with about 80% as singletons. The source of this sequence is a man aged 30 to 45 in good health and CMV-seropositive. The sequenced material came from PBMCs. The chain links TRBV5-4 to TRBJ1-2, with D perhaps matching TRBD1 (6 bases). CDR3 nucleotide sequence: TGTGCCAGCTCTTCAGGGGTCGTTAACTATGGCTACACCTTC. It specifies CASSSGVVNYGYTF. Full variable domain (outside the CDR3, taken from reference TRBV5-4 and TRBJ1-2): ETGVTQSPTHLIKTRGQQVTLRCSSQSGHNTVSWYQQALGQGPQFIFQYYREEENGRGNFPPRFSGLQFPNYSSELNVNALELDDSALYLCASSSGVVNYGYTFGSGTRLTVV.